Presented here are 25 T cell receptor beta chains from one specimen sequenced in a study of blood T cell repertoires in COVID-19. The assay was immunoSEQ multiplex PCR, and TCRdb's table has in-frame clones only and misses some. The sample contains fewer than 350,000 clones, roughly 89% of which appear only once. Sample: PBMCs or T cells enriched from blood (not recorded which). The receptor set was obtained from a woman aged 40 to 50 who had recovered from COVID-19.

The chain is built from TRBV7-9 and TRBJ1-6; D is uncertain. The length of the CDR3 is 15 residues. Germline V gene data show CDR1 as SEHNR and CDR2 as FQNEAQ (reference sequence). The germline V and J ends were trimmed by 2 bases and 10 bases, with 15 bases remaining between them. As DNA, the CDR3 is TGTGCCAGCAGCTTAAATCAAATGAGAACCTCACCCCTCCACTTT. Translating it yields CASSLNQMRTSPLHF. The full variable domain, in which reference TRBV7-9 and TRBJ1-6 provide the parts outside the CDR3, is DTGVSQNPRHKITKRGQNVTFRCDPISEHNRLYWYRQTLGQGPEFLTYFQNEAQLEKSRLLSDRFSAERPKGSFSTLEIQRTEQGDSAMYLCASSLNQMRTSPLHFGNGTRLTVT.

The gene calls are TRBV30 and TRBJ1-5, with D unclear. The germline gives CDR1 GTSNPN, CDR2 SVGIG (reference sequence). Trimming pared 2 bases from V and 4 bases from J, leaving 6 bases between. The CDR3 spans 12 residues. This CDR3 is CAWSTKNQPQHF. CDR3 DNA: TGTGCCTGGAGTACTAAGAATCAGCCCCAGCATTTT.

The CDR3 DNA sequence: TGTGCCAGCAGTGTCGGGCAAGCGGGTGAGCAGTTCTTC. It encodes CASSVGQAGEQFF. J is TRBJ2-1 and V is TRBV2, with D possibly matching TRBD2 (6 bases). V lost 4 bases to trimming and J lost 9 bases, with 13 bases between them. The CDR3 contains 13 residues. Germline V CDR1 and CDR2: SNHLY, FYNNEI. The full variable domain, in which reference TRBV2 and TRBJ2-1 provide the parts outside the CDR3, is EPEVTQTPSHQVTQMGQEVILRCVPISNHLYFYWYRQILGQKVEFLVSFYNNEISEKSEIFDDQFSVERPDGSNFTLKIRSTKLEDSAMYFCASSVGQAGEQFFGPGTRLTVL.

This clone was counted once. Other DNA sequences in this sample translate to the same CDR3. The V and J genes are TRBV19 and TRBJ1-5, with TRBD1 as a possible D gene (5 bases). V was clipped by 3 bases and J by 6 bases, with 9 bases between them. The CDR3 covers 13 residues. Germline-derived CDR1 and CDR2 are LNHDA and SQIVND (reference sequence). CDR3 DNA sequence: TGTGCCAGTAGTATTCAGGGTGGTCAGCCCCAGCATTTT. Its translation: CASSIQGGQPQHF.

This rearrangement joins TRBV5-1 to TRBJ1-1; 8 nucleotides match TRBD1. This CDR3 has 16 amino acids. With V trimmed by 0 bases and J by 0 bases, 4 bases remained unmatched. CDR1 is SGHRS, CDR2 YFSETQ, per germline. The CDR3 is CASSLGTGIMNTEAFF. DNA for the CDR3: TGCGCCAGCAGCTTGGGGACAGGGATCATGAACACTGAAGCTTTCTTT.

The rearrangement joins TRBV19 to TRBJ2-1, with D maybe TRBD2 (6 bases). CDR3 length: 16 residues. Germline V gene lookup returns CDR1 LNHDA and CDR2 SQIVND (reference sequence). V lost 5 bases to trimming and J lost 0 bases, with 14 bases between them. The CDR3 protein is CASSGAGRSSYNEQFF. The CDR3 DNA reads as TGTGCCAGTAGTGGGGCCGGGAGATCCTCCTACAATGAGCAGTTCTTC.

The V and J genes are TRBV28 and TRBJ1-5, with no clear D. Germline CDR1 reads MDHEN; CDR2 reads SYDVKM. Trimming left V 5 bases short and J 4 bases short, with 21 bases between. This CDR3 has 17 residues. The CDR3 region is CASSTAWSSRGNQPQHF. The CDR3 bases are TGTGCCAGCAGTACGGCGTGGAGCAGCCGTGGGAATCAGCCCCAGCATTTT.

In its sample, this clone was seen a few times. The rearrangement uses TRBV18 and TRBJ1-2; no firm D call. V was trimmed by 4 bases and J by 4 bases, leaving 13 bases between them. The length of the CDR3 is 14 residues. Germline V gives CDR1 KGHSH, CDR2 LQKENI. This chain's CDR3 is CASSRGSVGYGYTF. CDR3 in DNA: TGTGCCAGCTCACGAGGCAGCGTAGGCTATGGCTACACCTTC. The complete variable domain, with remaining parts taken from reference TRBV18 and TRBJ1-2, reads NAGVMQNPRHLVRRRGQEARLRCSPMKGHSHVYWYRQLPEEGLKFMVYLQKENIIDESGMPKERFSAEFPKEGPSILRIQQVVRGDSAAYFCASSRGSVGYGYTFGSGTRLTVV.

This chain uses TRBV14 with TRBJ2-2, with 10 bases that match TRBD2. CDR3 length equals 15 residues. Germline trimming cut 4 bases from V and 1 base from J; bases unmatched to any gene: 0. Germline CDR1 is SGHDN and CDR2 is FVKESK. CDR3 amino acids: CASSRTSGNTGELFF. In DNA form, the CDR3 reads TGTGCCAGCAGCCGGACTAGCGGGAACACCGGGGAGCTGTTTTTT.

V gene TRBV9 combines with J gene TRBJ1-2; D is perhaps TRBD1 (5 bases). Germline V gene lookup returns CDR1 SGDLS and CDR2 YYNGEE. This CDR3 region has 16 residues. Trimming took 2 bases from V and 3 from J, leaving 17 bases between them. CDR3 sequence (DNA): TGTGCCAGCAGCGTGTCCCCCGGACGCAGGGACTATGGCTACACCTTC. This codes for CASSVSPGRRDYGYTF.

The rearrangement joins TRBV3-1 (or the pseudogene TRBV3-2) to TRBJ2-1, with D perhaps TRBD2 (6 bases). V lost 10 bases and J 7 bases, leaving 14 bases between the germline ends. This CDR3 has 12 residues. CDR1 and CDR2 (germline): LGHDT, YNNKEL (reference sequence). The CDR3: CATRRAGNEQFF. The CDR3 nucleotides read TGTGCCACCCGGAGGGCAGGTAATGAGCAGTTCTTC.

V and J are TRBV7-2 and TRBJ2-3; D might be TRBD2 (6 bases). The CDR3 sequence is 16 residues long. The germline V gene has CDR1 SGHTA and CDR2 FQGNSA. V lost 5 bases and J 0 bases, leaving 15 bases between the germline ends. The CDR3 region is CASSAVRAGSTDTQYF. The CDR3 coding sequence is TGTGCCAGCAGCGCGGTGCGGGCGGGAAGCACAGATACGCAGTATTTT.

The CDR3 reads CASSVLGTASNQPQHF. The CDR3 DNA sequence: TGTGCCAGTAGTGTCCTTGGGACAGCGAGCAATCAGCCCCAGCATTTT. The chain uses TRBV19 and TRBJ1-5; 7 positions agree with TRBD1. Per the germline V gene, CDR1 is LNHDA and CDR2 is SQIVND (reference sequence). V was clipped by 5 bases and J by 1 base; unmatched bases: 8. The CDR3 covers 16 residues.

The table lists this clone with a count of one. The chain joins TRBV5-1 to TRBJ2-2; TRBD1 agrees at 8 bases. Germline assignment: CDR1 SGHRS and CDR2 YFSETQ. J gave up 6 bases and V 4 bases, and 8 bases lay outside the gene matches. There are 15 residues in the CDR3. The CDR3 DNA reads as TGCGCCAGCAGCCCGACAGGGGTCGGGGCCGGGGAGCTGTTTTTT. It specifies CASSPTGVGAGELFF.

The chain joins TRBV7-6 to TRBJ2-1; weak D call: TRBD2 (6 bases). V dropped 2 bases and J dropped 4 bases, with 9 bases sitting between them. The CDR3 is made up of 14 amino acids. Looked up from germline, CDR1 is SGHVS and CDR2 is FNYEAQ. The CDR3 nucleotides are TGTGCCAGCAGCTTATTCCGGGAGTACAATGAGCAGTTCTTC. Translated: CASSLFREYNEQFF.

The chain couples TRBV7-3 to TRBJ2-5; perhaps TRBD1 as D (6 bases). Trimming shortened V by 5 bases and J by 3 bases, and 10 bases separated the two germline ends. The germline V gene has CDR1 SGHTA and CDR2 FQGTGA. This CDR3 spans 13 amino acids. The CDR3 region is CASSPGQKETQYF. For the CDR3, the DNA is TGTGCCAGCAGCCCCGGACAGAAAGAGACCCAGTACTTC.

This chain uses TRBV19 with TRBJ1-1; 10 nucleotides match TRBD1. The germline V gene has CDR1 LNHDA and CDR2 SQIVND (reference sequence). CDR3 size: 14 residues. With V trimmed by 6 bases and J by 4 bases, 5 bases remained unmatched. In DNA, the CDR3 is TGTGCCAGTAGGGAGACAGGGGGCGGCACTGAAGCTTTCTTT. Protein sequence: CASRETGGGTEAFF.

The chain links TRBV7-2 to TRBJ2-1, with TRBD2 identical over 7 bases. Trimming removed 2 bases from V and 7 bases from J; junction bases left unmatched: 14. This CDR3 comprises 17 residues. Germline CDR1 is SGHTA and CDR2 is FQGNSA. In DNA form, the CDR3 reads TGTGCCAGCAGCTTACTTCCTACGGGAGGCGCCTGGAATGAGCAGTTCTTC. It encodes CASSLLPTGGAWNEQFF.

The rearrangement links TRBV7-3 to TRBJ2-3; the D gene is possibly TRBD1 (5 bases). Germline V gene data show CDR1 as SGHTA and CDR2 as FQGTGA. Trimming shortened V by 5 bases and J by 6 bases, and 12 bases separated the two germline ends. The CDR3 length is 13 residues. The CDR3 loop is CASSSDRGDTQYF. The CDR3 nucleotides are TGTGCCAGCAGCAGCGATAGGGGTGATACGCAGTATTTT. The full variable domain, its missing parts supplied by reference TRBV7-3 and TRBJ2-3, is GAGVSQTPSNKVTEKGKYVELRCDPISGHTALYWYRQSLGQGPEFLIYFQGTGAADDSGLPNDRFFAVRPEGSVSTLKIQRTERGDSAVYLCASSSDRGDTQYFGPGTRLTVL.

The V call is TRBV28, the J call TRBJ1-5; 7 nucleotides line up with TRBD1. Germline V gene lookup returns CDR1 MDHEN and CDR2 SYDVKM. The CDR3 consists of 13 residues. V lost 1 base and J lost 12; bases outside the gene matches: 6. Written as DNA, the CDR3 is TGTGCCAGCAGTTTATATTTGACAGGGATCCAGCATTTT. Its protein is CASSLYLTGIQHF.

This clone was detected only once. The chain joins TRBV29-1 to TRBJ2-3; no definite D call. Germline CDR1 and CDR2: SQVTM and ANQGSEA. V dropped 4 bases and J dropped 0 bases, with 14 bases sitting between them. This CDR3 contains 15 residues. DNA of the CDR3: TGCAGCGTTGTCGGTGCGTTGACTAGCACAGATACGCAGTATTTT. Its translation is CSVVGALTSTDTQYF.

The chain joins TRBV7-9 to TRBJ1-3; D might be TRBD1 (6 bases). The CDR3 is 14 amino acids. Trimming removed 4 bases from V and 4 bases from J, with 11 bases in between. Germline CDR1 SEHNR, CDR2 FQNEAQ (reference sequence). CDR3 coding DNA: TGTGCCAGCAGCTCCTCGGACAGAGGAAACACCATATATTTT. Translating it yields CASSSSDRGNTIYF.

This clone was seen only a few times. The chain employs TRBV28 and TRBJ2-1; 7 nucleotides match TRBD1. This CDR3 region has 14 residues. In germline, CDR1 is MDHEN, CDR2 SYDVKM. V lost 6 bases to trimming and J lost 4 bases; unmatched junction nucleotides: 6. CDR3 loop: CASRKGGRYNEQFF. In nucleotides, the CDR3 is TGTGCCAGCAGGAAAGGGGGCCGGTACAATGAGCAGTTCTTC.

V is TRBV18 and J is TRBJ2-2; 7 bases map to TRBD1. The CDR3 is 17 residues long. Germline CDR1 and CDR2: KGHSH and LQKENI. V lost 0 bases to trimming and J lost 1 base; unmatched junction nucleotides: 5. The CDR3 DNA is TGTGCCAGCTCACCACCTTGGGACAGCGGGAACACCGGGGAGCTGTTTTTT. Amino acids: CASSPPWDSGNTGELFF. Supplemented by reference TRBV18 and TRBJ2-2, the full variable domain reads NAGVMQNPRHLVRRRGQEARLRCSPMKGHSHVYWYRQLPEEGLKFMVYLQKENIIDESGMPKERFSAEFPKEGPSILRIQQVVRGDSAAYFCASSPPWDSGNTGELFFGEGSRLTVL.

The chain employs TRBV7-2 and TRBJ2-1, with 9 bases matching TRBD1. The CDR3 covers 15 residues. Trimming took 2 bases from V and 6 from J; bases not matched to a gene: 5. Germline lookup yields CDR1 SGHTA and CDR2 FQGNSA. The CDR3 bases are TGTGCCAGCAGCTTAATTGGGACAGGGATCAATGAGCAGTTCTTC. Its protein product is CASSLIGTGINEQFF.